This T cell receptor (beta chain) was identified in a study of blood T cell repertoires in COVID-19. Libraries were prepared by immunoSEQ multiplex PCR; TCRdb keeps only in-frame clonotypes and omits some of them. Of some 320,000 clones in the sample, around 88% are singletons; the top ten hold just under 7%. The receptor was derived from a woman in her twenties or thirties who had recovered from COVID-19. Material for sequencing was peripheral blood.

In nucleotides, the CDR3 is TGCAGCGGTGGACCAGGGGGGACAGATACGCAGTATTTT. Translation gives CSGGPGGTDTQYF. The chain combines TRBV29-1 with TRBJ2-3; D is possibly TRBD1 (7 bases). The ends were cut back, 7 bases at V and 3 bases at J, with 14 bases in the middle. There are 13 residues in the CDR3. From germline, CDR1 is SQVTM and CDR2 ANQGSEA.